There are many counts of the clone carrying this T cell receptor (beta chain). The CDR3 contains 19 residues. V was trimmed by 2 bases and J by 3 bases, leaving 25 bases between them. The V gene's germline CDR1 is SGHKS and CDR2 YYEKEE (reference sequence). The data belong to a study of early T cells in non-severe SARS-CoV-2 infection. One entry per CDR3 protein results from TCRdb running MiXCR on the 5' RACE reads. The sample records over 25,000 distinct CDR3 sequences, approximately 5% being singletons. The source is an adult who was a healthcare worker with PCR-confirmed SARS-CoV-2 infection or an uninfected control (not recorded which). The gene calls are TRBV5-5 and TRBJ2-3; perhaps TRBD2 as D (7 bases). The sample comprised whole blood. The CDR3 protein is CASSFLPIRTGRGTDTQYF. The CDR3 nucleotides are TGTGCCAGCAGCTTTCTGCCAATCAGAACAGGGAGGGGGACAGATACGCAGTATTTT. Full variable domain (outside the CDR3, taken from reference TRBV5-5 and TRBJ2-3): DAGVTQSPTHLIKTRGQQVTLRCSPISGHKSVSWYQQVLGQGPQFIFQYYEKEERGRGNFPDRFSARQFPNYSSELNVNALLLGDSALYLCASSFLPIRTGRGTDTQYFGPGTRLTVL.